This T cell receptor beta chain emerged from a study of blood T cell repertoires in COVID-19. About the study: The origin of the acute and convalescent COVID-19 samples was the United States, Italy and Spain. PBMCs, B-cell-depleted T cells, or T cells were the source of the cDNA or gDNA that made up the material.

In the original processing: Estimation of nucleated cell counts was performed using reference gene primer amplification. Repertoires were generated with immunoSEQ multiplex PCR, while TCRdb's copy carries only in-frame clones and drops some. The V and J calls and the clone size are those of that table, but D and trimming were determined from the DNA. The top ten clones hold around 0.67% of a sample with about 260,000 clones, over 75% of them seen once. V shed 7 bases and J shed 7 bases, with 18 bases lying between them. The CDR3 runs 14 residues. Per the germline V gene, CDR1 is LNHDA and CDR2 is SQIVND (reference sequence).

Input material: peripheral blood. The V and J genes are TRBV19 and TRBJ2-3; weak D call: TRBD2 (7 bases). This sequence originates from a human donor in a cohort sampled during active COVID-19. CDR3 sequence: CASTPEGGPNTQYF. The CDR3, as DNA: TGTGCCAGTACCCCGGAGGGGGGGCCAAATACGCAGTATTTT.